This T cell receptor beta chain was profiled in a study of T cells in Graves' hyperthyroidism and ophthalmopathy. TCR beta CDR3 regions were amplified from RNA transcripts. The HTBI primer set drove a first-round RT-PCR of the TCR CDR3. One entry per CDR3 protein, called by TCRdb with MiXCR from the multiplex PCR reads. The table shows roughly 280,000 distinct CDR3 sequences, with 20% to 25% occurring only once. With regard to this clonotype: Its target is unknown.

Points from the study as a whole: Stable hyperthyroidism was told apart from ophthalmopathy by a model built on 13 V-J features. Blood also held most thyroid clonotypes expanded beyond 0.001.

For ophthalmopathy patients, the Clinical Activity Score was at least 3 and the NOSPECS grade at least 4; duration was under 3 months. Orbital computed tomography and thyroid ultrasound, together with serum TRAb and thyroxine and clinical symptoms, were used for diagnoses. This TCR came from a man aged 25-45 years with Graves' ophthalmopathy. Sequencing was done on a sample of blood.

CDR3 coding DNA: TGTGCCAGCTCAAGATATAGCGGAGAGGGACTCTACAATGAGCAGTTCTTC. This encodes CASSRYSGEGLYNEQFF. The chain has TRBV18 and TRBJ2-1, with D tentatively TRBD2 (6 bases). With 5 bases removed from V and 3 bases from J, the gap between germline ends came to 20 bases. Germline assignment: CDR1 KGHSH and CDR2 LQKENI. The CDR3 has 17 amino acids.